Presented here are 4 T cell receptor beta chains from one specimen sequenced in a study of T cells in Graves' hyperthyroidism and ophthalmopathy. Amplified TCR beta CDR3 regions derived from RNA transcripts. The primer set for the first-round RT-PCR of the TCR CDR3 was HTBI. From the multiplex PCR reads, TCRdb called clonotypes with MiXCR, one entry per CDR3 protein. The sample has about 350,000 distinct CDR3 sequences; 14% are singletons. The sample was blood. These TCRs come from a woman in her 30s with Graves' hyperthyroidism.

This clonotype was counted at least ten times. The gene calls are TRBV6-1 and TRBJ2-1; 7 bases align to TRBD2. The CDR3 is made up of 15 amino acids. V gave up 4 bases and J gave up 0 bases; unmatched junction bases: 3. Germline V lookup: CDR1 MNHNS, CDR2 SASEGT. The CDR3 sequence: CASSGLADSYNEQFF. The CDR3 DNA sequence: TGTGCCAGCAGTGGTCTAGCGGACTCCTACAATGAGCAGTTCTTC.

This clonotype appeared many times. The V and J genes are TRBV28 and TRBJ1-2; no firm D call. CDR1 and CDR2 (germline): MDHEN, SYDVKM. The CDR3 loop spans 12 amino acids. Deletions cut 5 bases from V and 5 bases from J, with 9 bases between. The CDR3 is CASSPPQYGYTF. CDR3 nucleotide sequence: TGTGCCAGCAGTCCCCCCCAGTATGGCTACACCTTC.

This rearrangement joins TRBV6-1 to TRBJ2-6, with D hard to call. Germline V gene sequence: CDR1 MNHNS, CDR2 SASEGT. Between the trimmed V and J ends, which lost 7 bases and 3 bases, there was a span of 7 bases. The CDR3 spans 13 residues. The CDR3 region is CASKVDGANVLTF. As DNA, the CDR3 is TGTGCCAGCAAGGTCGATGGGGCCAACGTCCTGACTTTC.

This clonotype was seen a handful of times. The chain joins TRBV7-6 to TRBJ2-2; D remains ambiguous. Between the trimmed V and J ends, which lost 5 bases and 3 bases, there was a span of 16 bases. CDR1 and CDR2 (germline): SGHVS, FNYEAQ. The CDR3 covers 16 residues. CDR3 coding DNA: TGTGCCAGCAGCGTACGAGTCCGGCAGGACACCGGGGAGCTGTTTTTT. Residues: CASSVRVRQDTGELFF. Using reference TRBV7-6 and TRBJ2-2 for the parts outside the CDR3, the full variable domain is GAGVSQSPRYKVTKRGQDVALRCDPISGHVSLYWYRQALGQGPEFLTYFNYEAQQDKSGLPNDRFSAERPEGSISTLTIQRTEQRDSAMYRCASSVRVRQDTGELFFGEGSRLTVL.